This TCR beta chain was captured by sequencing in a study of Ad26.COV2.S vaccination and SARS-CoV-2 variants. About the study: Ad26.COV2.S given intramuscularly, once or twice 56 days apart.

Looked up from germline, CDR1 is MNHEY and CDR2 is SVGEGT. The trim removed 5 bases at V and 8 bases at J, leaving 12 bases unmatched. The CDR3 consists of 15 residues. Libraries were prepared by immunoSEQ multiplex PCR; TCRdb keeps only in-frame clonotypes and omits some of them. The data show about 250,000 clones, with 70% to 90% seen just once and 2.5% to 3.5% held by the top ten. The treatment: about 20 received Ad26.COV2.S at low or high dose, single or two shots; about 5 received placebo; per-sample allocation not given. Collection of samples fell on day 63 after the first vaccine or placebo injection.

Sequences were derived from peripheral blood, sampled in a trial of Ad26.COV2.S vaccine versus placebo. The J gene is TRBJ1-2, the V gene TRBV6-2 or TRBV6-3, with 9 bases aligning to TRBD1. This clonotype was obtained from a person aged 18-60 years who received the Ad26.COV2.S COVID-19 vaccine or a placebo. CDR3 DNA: TGTGCCAGCAGTCAACCCAAGGGACAGGGATACGGCTACACCTTC. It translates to CASSQPKGQGYGYTF.